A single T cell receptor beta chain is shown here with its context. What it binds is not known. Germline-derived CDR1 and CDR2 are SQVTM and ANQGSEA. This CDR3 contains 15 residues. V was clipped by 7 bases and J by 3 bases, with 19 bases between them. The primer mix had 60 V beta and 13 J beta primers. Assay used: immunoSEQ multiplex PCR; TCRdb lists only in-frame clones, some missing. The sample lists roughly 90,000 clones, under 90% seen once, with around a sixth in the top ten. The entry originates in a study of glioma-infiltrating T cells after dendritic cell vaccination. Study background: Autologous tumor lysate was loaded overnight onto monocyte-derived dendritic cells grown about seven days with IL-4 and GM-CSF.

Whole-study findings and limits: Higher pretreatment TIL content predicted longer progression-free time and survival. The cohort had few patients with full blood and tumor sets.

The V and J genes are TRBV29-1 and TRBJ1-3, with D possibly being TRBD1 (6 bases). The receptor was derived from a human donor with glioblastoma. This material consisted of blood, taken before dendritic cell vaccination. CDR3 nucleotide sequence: TGCAGCGCCCGAATTAACAGGGCTGTTGGAAACACCATATATTTT. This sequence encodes CSARINRAVGNTIYF.